This T cell receptor (beta chain) emerged from a study of identical twins. Looked up from germline, CDR1 is SNHLY and CDR2 is FYNNEI. The V and J ends lost 4 bases and 6 bases respectively, with 4 bases between them. The CDR3 is made up of 10 amino acids. TCRdb re-analysed the 5' RACE reads in MiXCR, keeping a single row per CDR3 protein. The repertoire includes about 340,000 distinct CDR3 sequences, 9% to 15% of them detected once, and approximately 7.9% sits in the top ten. Worth noting for this clonotype: What it binds is not known.

The study's findings and limits: The same donors were not followed; conclusions instead depended on cross-sectional statistical analysis. Excess low generation probability was seen in twin-shared out-of-frame alpha sequences. Beta out-of-frame sequences showed weaker excess twin sharing. In cord blood, abundant beta clonotypes had fewer insertions; memory showed no trend.

This same sample was also part of a study on yellow fever vaccine responses in identical twins.

This TCR was sampled from a woman aged 18-29 years in good health. The sample taken for sequencing was CD8+ T cells sorted from blood. The J gene is TRBJ2-7, the V gene TRBV2, with D uncertain. The CDR3 spells CASSGPEQYF. The CDR3 bases are TGTGCCAGCAGTGGACCCGAGCAGTACTTC.